The present TCR beta chain was sequenced within a study of cytomegalovirus exposure and HLA in healthy donors. PCR amplification relied on 60 Vbeta primers (plus 13 Jbeta primers). The data were produced by immunoSEQ multiplex PCR, yet TCRdb's version contains in-frame clones alone and is incomplete. The data show 180,000 or so clones, about four fifths seen once. With regard to this clone: The antigen remains unidentified.

Per the germline V gene, CDR1 is SGHNT and CDR2 is YENEEA. V dropped 1 base and J dropped 4 bases, with 4 bases sitting between them. The CDR3 is 12 amino acids. Study results and caveats: The authors listed 164 TCR beta chains as cytomegalovirus-associated. A missense DCLRE1C variant was associated with V- and J-gene trimming of TCR beta chains in a later analysis, and an independent cohort replicated the association.

This chain uses TRBV11-3 with TRBJ1-2; D not certain. The material sequenced was PBMCs. The source is a man aged 35 to 55 in good health and CMV-seronegative. This CDR3 reads CASSLASYGYTF. As DNA, the CDR3 is TGTGCCAGCAGCTTAGCCAGCTATGGCTACACCTTC.